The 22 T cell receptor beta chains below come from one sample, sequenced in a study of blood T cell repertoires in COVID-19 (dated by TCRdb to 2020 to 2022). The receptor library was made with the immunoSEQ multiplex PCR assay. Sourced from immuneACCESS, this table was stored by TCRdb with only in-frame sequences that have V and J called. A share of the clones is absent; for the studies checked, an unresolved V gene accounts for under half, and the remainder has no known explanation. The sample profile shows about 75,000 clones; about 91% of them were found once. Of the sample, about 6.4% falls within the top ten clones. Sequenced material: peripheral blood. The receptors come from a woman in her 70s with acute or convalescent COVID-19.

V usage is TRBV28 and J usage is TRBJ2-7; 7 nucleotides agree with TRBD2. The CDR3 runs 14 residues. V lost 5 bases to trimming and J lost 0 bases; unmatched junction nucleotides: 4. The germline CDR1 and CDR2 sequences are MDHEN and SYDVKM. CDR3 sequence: CASSPGTISYEQYF. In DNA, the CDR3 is TGTGCCAGCAGTCCCGGGACTATCTCCTACGAGCAGTACTTC.

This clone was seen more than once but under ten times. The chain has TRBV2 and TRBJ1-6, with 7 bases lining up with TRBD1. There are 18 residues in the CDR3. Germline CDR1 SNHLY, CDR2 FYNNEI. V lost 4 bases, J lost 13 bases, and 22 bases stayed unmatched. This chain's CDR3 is CASSVLLGTARYLQPLHF. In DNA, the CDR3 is TGTGCCAGCAGTGTACTGCTAGGGACAGCGCGATATCTCCAGCCCCTCCACTTT.

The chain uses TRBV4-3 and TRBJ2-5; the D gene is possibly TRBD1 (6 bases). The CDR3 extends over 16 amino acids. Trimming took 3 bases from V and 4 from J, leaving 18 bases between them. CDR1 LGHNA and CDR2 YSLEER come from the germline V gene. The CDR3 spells CASSQGSGEFGETQYF. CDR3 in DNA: TGCGCCAGCAGCCAGGGATCAGGGGAATTTGGAGAGACCCAGTACTTC.

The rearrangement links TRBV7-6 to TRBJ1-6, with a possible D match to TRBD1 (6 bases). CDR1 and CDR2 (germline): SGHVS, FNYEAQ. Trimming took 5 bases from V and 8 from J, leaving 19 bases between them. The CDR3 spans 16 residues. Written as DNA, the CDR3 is TGTGCCAGCAGCCCGTCGGGGCAGGGGAAGGATTCACCCCTCCACTTT. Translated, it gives CASSPSGQGKDSPLHF. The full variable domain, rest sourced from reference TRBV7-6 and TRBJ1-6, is GAGVSQSPRYKVTKRGQDVALRCDPISGHVSLYWYRQALGQGPEFLTYFNYEAQQDKSGLPNDRFSAERPEGSISTLTIQRTEQRDSAMYRCASSPSGQGKDSPLHFGNGTRLTVT.

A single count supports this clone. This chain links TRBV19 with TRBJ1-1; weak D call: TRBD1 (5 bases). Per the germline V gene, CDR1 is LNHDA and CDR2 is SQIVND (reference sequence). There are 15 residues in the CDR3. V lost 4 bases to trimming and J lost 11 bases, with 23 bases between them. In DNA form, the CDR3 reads TGTGCCAGTAGTACCCCCAGCCCCAGGGCGGAGAGGGCTTTCTTT. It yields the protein CASSTPSPRAERAFF. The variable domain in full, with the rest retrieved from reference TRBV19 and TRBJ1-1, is DGGITQSPKYLFRKEGQNVTLSCEQNLNHDAMYWYRQDPGQGLRLIYYSQIVNDFQKGDIAEGYSVSREKKESFPLTVTSAQKNPTAFYLCASSTPSPRAERAFFGQGTRLTVV.

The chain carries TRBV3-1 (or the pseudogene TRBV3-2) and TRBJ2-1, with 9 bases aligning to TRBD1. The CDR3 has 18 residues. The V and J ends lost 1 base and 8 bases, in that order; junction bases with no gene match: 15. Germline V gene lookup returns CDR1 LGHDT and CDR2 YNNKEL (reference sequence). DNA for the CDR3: TGTGCCAGCAGCCAAGTTGCCTACCGGGACAGGGTCAGCCATGAGCAGTTCTTC. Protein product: CASSQVAYRDRVSHEQFF.

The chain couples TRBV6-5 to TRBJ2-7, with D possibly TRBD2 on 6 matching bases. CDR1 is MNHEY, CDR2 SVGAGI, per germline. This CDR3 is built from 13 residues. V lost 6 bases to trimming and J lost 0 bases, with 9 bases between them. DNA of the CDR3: TGTGCCAGCAGGGGGGACTCCTCCTACGAGCAGTACTTC. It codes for CASRGDSSYEQYF.

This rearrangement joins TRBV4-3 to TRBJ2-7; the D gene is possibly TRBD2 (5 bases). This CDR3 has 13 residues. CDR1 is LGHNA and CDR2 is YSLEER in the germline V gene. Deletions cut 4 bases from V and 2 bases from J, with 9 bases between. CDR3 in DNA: TGCGCCAGCAGCCGCGGGTTACCCTACGAGCAGTACTTC. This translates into CASSRGLPYEQYF.

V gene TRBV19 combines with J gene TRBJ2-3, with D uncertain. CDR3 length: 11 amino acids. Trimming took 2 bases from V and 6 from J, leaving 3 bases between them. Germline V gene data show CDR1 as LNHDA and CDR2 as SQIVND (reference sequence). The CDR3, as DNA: TGTGCCAGTAGTATAACTGATACGCAGTATTTT. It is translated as CASSITDTQYF.

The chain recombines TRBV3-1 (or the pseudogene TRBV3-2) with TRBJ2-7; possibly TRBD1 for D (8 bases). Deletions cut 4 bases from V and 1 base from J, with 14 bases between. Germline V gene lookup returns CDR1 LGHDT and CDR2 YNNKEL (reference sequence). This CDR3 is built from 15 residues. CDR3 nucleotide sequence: TGTGCCAGCAGCCTAACAGGGGGGGATTCCTACGAGCAGTACTTC. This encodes CASSLTGGDSYEQYF.

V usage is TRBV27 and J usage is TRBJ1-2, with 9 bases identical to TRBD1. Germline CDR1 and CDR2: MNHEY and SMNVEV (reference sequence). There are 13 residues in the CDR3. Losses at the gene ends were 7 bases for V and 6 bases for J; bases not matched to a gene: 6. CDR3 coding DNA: TGTGCCAGCACGACGAGACAGGGGGATGGCTACACCTTC. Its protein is CASTTRQGDGYTF.

CDR3 in amino acids: CASSDGTTQETQYF. In DNA form, the CDR3 reads TGTGCCAGCAGCGACGGGACTACGCAAGAGACCCAGTACTTC. V and J are TRBV7-8 and TRBJ2-5, with 7 positions matching TRBD2. Germline V gives CDR1 SGHVS, CDR2 FQNEAQ. The CDR3 has 14 residues. The V and J ends lost 5 bases and 2 bases, in that order; junction bases with no gene match: 5.

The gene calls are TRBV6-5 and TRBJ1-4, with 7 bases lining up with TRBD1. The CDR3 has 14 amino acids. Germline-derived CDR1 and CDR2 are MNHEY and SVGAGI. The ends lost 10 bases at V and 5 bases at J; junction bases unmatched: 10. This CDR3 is CATNKDRANEKLFF. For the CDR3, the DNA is TGTGCCACCAACAAAGACAGGGCCAATGAAAAACTGTTTTTT.

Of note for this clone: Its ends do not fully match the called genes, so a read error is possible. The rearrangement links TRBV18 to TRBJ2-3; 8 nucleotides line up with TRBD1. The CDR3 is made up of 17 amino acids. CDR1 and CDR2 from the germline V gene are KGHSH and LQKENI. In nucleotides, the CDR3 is TGTGCCAGCTCCCCACCGACAGGGGTTGTAAGCACAGATACGCAGTATTTT. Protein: CASSPPTGVVSTDTQYF.

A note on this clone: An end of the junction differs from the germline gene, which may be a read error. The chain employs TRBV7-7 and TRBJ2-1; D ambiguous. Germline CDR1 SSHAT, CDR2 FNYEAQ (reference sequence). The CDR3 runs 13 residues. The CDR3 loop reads CASSLTEYNEQFF. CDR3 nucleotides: TGTGCTAGCAGCTTAACGGAGTACAATGAGCAGTTCTTC.

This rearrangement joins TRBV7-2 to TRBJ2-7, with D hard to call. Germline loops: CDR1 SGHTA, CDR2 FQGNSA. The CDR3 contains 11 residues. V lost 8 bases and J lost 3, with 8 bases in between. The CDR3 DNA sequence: TGTGCCAGCCGCGGCCTCTACGAGCAGTACTTC. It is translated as CASRGLYEQYF.

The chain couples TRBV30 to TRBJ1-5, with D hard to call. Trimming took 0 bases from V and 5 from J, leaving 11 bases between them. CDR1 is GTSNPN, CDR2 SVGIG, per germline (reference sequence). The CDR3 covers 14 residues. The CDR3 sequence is CAWSVGQNYQPQHF. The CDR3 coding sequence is TGTGCCTGGAGTGTTGGGCAGAATTATCAGCCCCAGCATTTT.

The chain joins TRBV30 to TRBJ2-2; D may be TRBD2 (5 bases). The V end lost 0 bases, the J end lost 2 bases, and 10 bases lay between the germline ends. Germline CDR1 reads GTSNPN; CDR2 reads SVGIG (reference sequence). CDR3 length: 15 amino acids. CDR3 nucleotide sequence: TGTGCCTGGAGTGTACGAGGGTCCAACACCGGGGAGCTGTTTTTT. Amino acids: CAWSVRGSNTGELFF.

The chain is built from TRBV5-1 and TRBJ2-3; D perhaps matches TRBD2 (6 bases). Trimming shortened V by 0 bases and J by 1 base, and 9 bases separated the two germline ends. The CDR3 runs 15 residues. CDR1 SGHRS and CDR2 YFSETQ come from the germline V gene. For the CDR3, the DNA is TGCGCCAGCAGCTTGGCTAGCGCGGGCACAGATACGCAGTATTTT. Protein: CASSLASAGTDTQYF.

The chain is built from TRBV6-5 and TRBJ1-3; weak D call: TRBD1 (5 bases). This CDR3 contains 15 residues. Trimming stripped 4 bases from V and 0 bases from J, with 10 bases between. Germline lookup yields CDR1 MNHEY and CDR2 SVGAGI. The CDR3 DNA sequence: TGTGCCAGCAGTTCAGGGTCTCCCTCTGGAAACACCATATATTTT. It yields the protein CASSSGSPSGNTIYF.

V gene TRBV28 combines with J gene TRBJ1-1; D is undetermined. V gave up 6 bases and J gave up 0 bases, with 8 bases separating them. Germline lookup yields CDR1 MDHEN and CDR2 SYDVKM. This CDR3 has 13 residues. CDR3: CASRQDMNTEAFF. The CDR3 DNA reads TGTGCCAGCAGACAAGACATGAACACTGAAGCTTTCTTT.

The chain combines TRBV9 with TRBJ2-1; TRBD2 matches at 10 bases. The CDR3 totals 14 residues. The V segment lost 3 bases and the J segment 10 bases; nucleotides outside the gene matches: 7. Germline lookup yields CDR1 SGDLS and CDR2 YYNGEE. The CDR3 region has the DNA TGTGCCAGCAGCGCCACCCATAGCGGGGGGGAGCAGTTCTTC. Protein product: CASSATHSGGEQFF.